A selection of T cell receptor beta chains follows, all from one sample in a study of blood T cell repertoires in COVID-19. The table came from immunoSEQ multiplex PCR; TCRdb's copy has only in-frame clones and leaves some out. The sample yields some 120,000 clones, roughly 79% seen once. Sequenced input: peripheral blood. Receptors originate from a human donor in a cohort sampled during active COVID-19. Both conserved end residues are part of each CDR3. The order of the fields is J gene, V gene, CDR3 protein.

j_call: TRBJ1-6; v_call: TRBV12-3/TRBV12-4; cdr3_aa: CASSLLGSPLHF
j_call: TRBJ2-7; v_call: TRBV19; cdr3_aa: CASSIWPGAGEQYF
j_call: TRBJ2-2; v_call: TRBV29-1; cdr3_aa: CSARDRVSTGELFF
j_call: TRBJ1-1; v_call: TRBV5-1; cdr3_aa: CASSLGQANTEAFF
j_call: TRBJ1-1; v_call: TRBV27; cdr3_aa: CASSSFQVNTEAFF
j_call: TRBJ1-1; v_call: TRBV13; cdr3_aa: CASSPRRSLTEAFF
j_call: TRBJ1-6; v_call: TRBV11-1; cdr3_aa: CASSWTVNNSPLHF
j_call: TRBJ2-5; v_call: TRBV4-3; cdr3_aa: CASSQDTHPAGQETQYF
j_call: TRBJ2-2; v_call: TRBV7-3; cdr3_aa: CASSLTSTNFGERYVTGELFF
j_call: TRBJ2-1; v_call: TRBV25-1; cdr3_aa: CASSDTGAYNEQFF